The clone carrying this TCR beta chain was counted many times. A read error may produce the germline difference seen at one junction end. Arm-PCR with iRepertoire HTBI primers amplified the CDR3 regions for these TCR beta libraries. TCRdb analysed the multiplex PCR reads with MiXCR anew, one entry per CDR3 protein. Found here are about 540,000 distinct CDR3 sequences, 13% of them singletons; the top ten hold more than 8.5%. The sample belongs to a study of regulatory T cells in long-lasting Graves disease. Described time point: newly diagnosed GD, antithyroid drugs for less than 3 months. PBMC RNA was the source of the TCR library. It was American Thyroid Association guidelines that determined Graves' disease diagnosis. Germline lookup yields CDR1 SEHNR and CDR2 FQNEAQ (reference sequence). CDR3 length: 16 residues. The same specimen was also included in a second study, on T cells in Graves' hyperthyroidism and ophthalmopathy.

The input for sequencing was peripheral blood mononuclear cells (PBMCs), taken at new diagnosis, from a patient treated with antithyroid drugs. This receptor was taken from a man aged 25-45 years with Graves disease. V and J are TRBV7-9 and TRBJ2-1, with D possibly TRBD2 on 6 matching bases. This chain's CDR3 is CASSRGGTLSYNEQFF. In DNA, the CDR3 is TGTGCCAGCAGCCGCGGCGGGACGCTCTCCTACAACGAGCAGTTCTTC.